The present T cell receptor (beta chain) was sequenced within a study of shared clonotypes between healthy human individuals. A few counts support this clone. Original analysis: ImmunoSEQ yielded junction-only sequences lacking quality scores, so filtering differed. Repertoires were generated with immunoSEQ multiplex PCR, while TCRdb's copy carries only in-frame clones and drops some. The V and J calls and clone size come from that table; D and trimming were worked out from the DNA. The sample includes roughly 500,000 clones, around 80% of them seen just once. This TCR was recovered from a woman aged 35 to 49 in good health. Some clones in this sample may be carry-over from other donors' samples. Material: PBMCs.

Here the CDR3 reads CASSSPEGATDYGYTF. The CDR3 nucleotides are TGTGCCAGCAGCTCACCCGAGGGGGCTACAGACTATGGCTACACCTTC. The chain is built from TRBV9 and TRBJ1-2; 7 nucleotides match TRBD1. Germline assignment: CDR1 SGDLS and CDR2 YYNGEE. V trimming: 4 bases; J trimming: 3 bases; junction bases outside the gene matches: 12. The length of the CDR3 is 16 residues.